A selection of T cell receptor beta chains follows, all from one sample in a study of human T cells and chemical hapten exposure. TCRdb analysed the RACE reads with MiXCR anew, one entry per CDR3 protein. The sample holds some 360,000 distinct CDR3 sequences; roughly 4.6% are singletons and the top ten take 2.6%. The sample consisted of whole blood, taken in connection with sensitization to the hapten diphenylcyclopropenone (DPC). These receptor sequences come from a woman aged 45-59 years with alopecia areata. Some clones in this sample may be carry-over from other donors' samples. Each CDR3 is given with its conserved first and last residue. Each record gives: V gene, D gene, J gene, clone size, CDR3 protein, CDR3 DNA. A D gene is named only where the DNA matches it firmly. Part of the rows lack a size; the others show once, few, many or a class for expanded clones.

V gene: TRBV19
D gene: TRBD1
J gene: TRBJ1-5
clone size: .
CDR3 protein: CASSPTGGRNQPQHF
CDR3 DNA: TGTGCCAGTAGTCCGACAGGGGGCCGCAATCAGCCCCAGCATTTT

V gene: TRBV6-6
D gene: TRBD2
J gene: TRBJ2-7
clone size: many
CDR3 protein: CASSYISASGSSYEQYF
CDR3 DNA: TGTGCCAGCAGTTACATATCGGCTAGCGGGAGTTCCTACGAGCAGTACTTC

V gene: TRBV24-1
D gene: TRBD2
J gene: TRBJ2-1
clone size: many
CDR3 protein: CATSATSGYNEQFF
CDR3 DNA: TGTGCCACCAGTGCGACTAGCGGATACAATGAGCAGTTCTTC

V gene: TRBV15
D gene: .
J gene: TRBJ1-6
clone size: .
CDR3 protein: CATSEYPNNSPLHF
CDR3 DNA: TGTGCCACCAGCGAGTACCCTAATAATTCACCCCTCCACTTT

V gene: TRBV5-1
D gene: .
J gene: TRBJ1-1
clone size: many
CDR3 protein: CASSLDGVPMNTEAFF
CDR3 DNA: TGCGCCAGCAGCTTGGATGGGGTCCCCATGAACACTGAAGCTTTCTTT

V gene: TRBV7-6
D gene: .
J gene: TRBJ2-3
clone size: many
CDR3 protein: CASSLLGITDTQYF
CDR3 DNA: TGTGCCAGCAGCTTATTAGGTATCACAGATACGCAGTATTTT

V gene: TRBV6-5
D gene: .
J gene: TRBJ2-3
clone size: many
CDR3 protein: CASFSGSAGARDTQYF
CDR3 DNA: TGTGCCAGCTTCAGCGGTAGCGCGGGGGCTAGAGATACGCAGTATTTT

V gene: TRBV30
D gene: .
J gene: TRBJ1-5
clone size: many
CDR3 protein: CAWSVGSSNQPQHF
CDR3 DNA: TGTGCCTGGAGTGTGGGGTCTAGCAATCAGCCCCAGCATTTT

V gene: TRBV7-2
D gene: .
J gene: TRBJ1-1
clone size: few
CDR3 protein: CASSPQPGLIYTEAFF
CDR3 DNA: TGTGCCAGCAGCCCACAACCGGGCCTCATTTACACTGAAGCTTTCTTT

V gene: TRBV13
D gene: TRBD1
J gene: TRBJ2-3
clone size: .
CDR3 protein: CASSPRTGPTDTQYF
CDR3 DNA: TGTGCCAGCAGCCCTAGGACAGGGCCAACAGATACGCAGTATTTT

V gene: TRBV7-2
D gene: .
J gene: TRBJ2-6
clone size: few
CDR3 protein: CASSSGQPGANVLTF
CDR3 DNA: TGTGCCAGCAGCTCTGGACAGCCTGGGGCCAACGTCCTGACTTTC

V gene: TRBV28
D gene: .
J gene: TRBJ2-7
clone size: .
CDR3 protein: CASSSRTVMTYEQYF
CDR3 DNA: TGTGCCAGCAGTTCCCGGACTGTAATGACCTACGAGCAGTACTTC

V gene: TRBV20-1
D gene: TRBD2
J gene: TRBJ2-1
clone size: many
CDR3 protein: CSARDPSTSGRGSSYNEQFF
CDR3 DNA: TGCAGTGCTAGAGATCCCTCGACTAGCGGGAGGGGAAGCTCCTACAATGAGCAGTTCTTC

V gene: TRBV12-3/TRBV12-4
D gene: .
J gene: TRBJ2-1
clone size: .
CDR3 protein: CASGGSGTNEQFF
CDR3 DNA: TGTGCCAGCGGCGGTAGCGGAACTAATGAGCAGTTCTTC

V gene: TRBV20-1
D gene: TRBD2
J gene: TRBJ2-3
clone size: many
CDR3 protein: CSASTTSGSGPDTQYF
CDR3 DNA: TGCAGTGCTAGTACTACTAGCGGGAGCGGCCCAGATACGCAGTATTTT

V gene: TRBV15
D gene: TRBD1
J gene: TRBJ1-5
clone size: many
CDR3 protein: CATNRGNSNQPQHF
CDR3 DNA: TGTGCCACCAACAGGGGAAATAGCAATCAGCCCCAGCATTTT

V gene: TRBV12-3/TRBV12-4
D gene: .
J gene: TRBJ1-4
clone size: many
CDR3 protein: CASSLGREKLFF
CDR3 DNA: TGTGCCAGCAGTTTAGGGCGGGAAAAACTGTTTTTT

V gene: TRBV9
D gene: .
J gene: TRBJ1-3
clone size: .
CDR3 protein: CASSVRAASGNTIYF
CDR3 DNA: TGTGCCAGCAGCGTGAGGGCGGCCTCTGGAAACACCATATATTTT

V gene: TRBV20-1
D gene: .
J gene: TRBJ2-5
clone size: .
CDR3 protein: CSAPLGTQYF
CDR3 DNA: TGCAGTGCGCCGTTGGGGACCCAGTACTTC

V gene: TRBV7-9
D gene: .
J gene: TRBJ1-1
clone size: .
CDR3 protein: CASSFEGVGTEAFF
CDR3 DNA: TGTGCCAGCAGCTTCGAGGGGGTTGGGACTGAAGCTTTCTTT

V gene: TRBV20-1
D gene: .
J gene: TRBJ1-2
clone size: many
CDR3 protein: CSALTRVAGYTF
CDR3 DNA: TGCAGTGCCCTGACCCGGGTAGCGGGCTACACCTTC

V gene: TRBV7-2
D gene: TRBD1
J gene: TRBJ1-1
clone size: .
CDR3 protein: CASSFDRGVRAFF
CDR3 DNA: TGTGCCAGCAGCTTCGACAGGGGCGTCCGGGCTTTCTTT

V gene: TRBV7-6
D gene: TRBD2
J gene: TRBJ2-1
clone size: many
CDR3 protein: CASSQTSGGASYNEQFF
CDR3 DNA: TGTGCCAGCAGCCAGACTAGCGGGGGGGCCTCCTACAATGAGCAGTTCTTC

V gene: TRBV27
D gene: .
J gene: TRBJ2-1
clone size: .
CDR3 protein: CASSFLWGEQFF
CDR3 DNA: TGTGCCAGCAGTTTTTTATGGGGTGAGCAGTTCTTC

V gene: TRBV7-9
D gene: TRBD1
J gene: TRBJ2-7
clone size: .
CDR3 protein: CASSSPATGRIDEQYF
CDR3 DNA: TGTGCCAGCAGCTCCCCAGCGACAGGGCGTATAGACGAGCAGTACTTC